This T cell receptor (beta chain) was documented in a study of blood T cell repertoires in COVID-19. The wider study: COVID-19 samples, acute and convalescent, were from the United States, Italy and Spain. T cells, B-cell-depleted T cells, or PBMCs supplied cDNA or gDNA.

Some clones are missing from TCRdb's copy, which holds only in-frame ones; the method was immunoSEQ multiplex PCR. The sample includes approximately 50,000 clones, around nine tenths of them seen just once. Sequencing used peripheral blood. This clonotype originated in a man aged 45 to 65 with active COVID-19.

Here the CDR3 reads CASSRSVQRGYTF. CDR3 DNA: TGTGCCAGCAGCCGTTCGGTCCAGAGGGGCTACACCTTC. V gene TRBV6-2 or TRBV6-3 combines with J gene TRBJ1-2; D is undetermined. CDR1 is MNHEY, CDR2 SVGEGT, per germline. V was clipped by 6 bases and J by 8 bases, with 16 bases between them. This CDR3 has 13 amino acids.